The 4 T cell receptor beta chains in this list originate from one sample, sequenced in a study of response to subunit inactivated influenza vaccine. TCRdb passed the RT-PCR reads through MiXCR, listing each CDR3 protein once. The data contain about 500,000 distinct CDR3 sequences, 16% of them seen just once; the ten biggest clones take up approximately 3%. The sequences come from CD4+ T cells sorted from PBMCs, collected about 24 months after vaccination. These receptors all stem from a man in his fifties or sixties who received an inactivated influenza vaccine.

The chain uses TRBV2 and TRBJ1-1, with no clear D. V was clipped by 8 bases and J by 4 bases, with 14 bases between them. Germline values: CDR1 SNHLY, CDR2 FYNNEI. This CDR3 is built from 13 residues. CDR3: CASSLPLGTEAFF. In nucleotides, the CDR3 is TGTGCCAGCTCTTTACCACTGGGCACTGAAGCTTTCTTT.

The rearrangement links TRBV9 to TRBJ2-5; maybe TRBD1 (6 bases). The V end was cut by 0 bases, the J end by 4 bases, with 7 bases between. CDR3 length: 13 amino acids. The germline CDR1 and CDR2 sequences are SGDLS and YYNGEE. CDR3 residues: CASSVGQAETQYF. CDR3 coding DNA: TGTGCCAGCAGCGTAGGACAGGCAGAGACCCAGTACTTC.

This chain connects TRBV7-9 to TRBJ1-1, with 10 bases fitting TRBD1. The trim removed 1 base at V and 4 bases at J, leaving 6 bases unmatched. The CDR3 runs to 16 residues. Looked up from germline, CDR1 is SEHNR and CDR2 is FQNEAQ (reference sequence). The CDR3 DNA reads TGTGCCAGCAGCTTAGGGAGGGACAGGGGATTCACTGAAGCTTTCTTT. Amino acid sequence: CASSLGRDRGFTEAFF.

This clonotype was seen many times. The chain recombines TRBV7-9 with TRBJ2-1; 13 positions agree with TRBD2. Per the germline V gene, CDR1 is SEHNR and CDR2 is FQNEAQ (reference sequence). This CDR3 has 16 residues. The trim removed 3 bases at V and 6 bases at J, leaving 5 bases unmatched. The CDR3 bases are TGTGCCAGCAGCTTGCGGACTAGCGGGAGAAGCAATGAGCAGTTCTTC. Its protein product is CASSLRTSGRSNEQFF.